The present T cell receptor beta chain was sequenced within a study of CD8+ T cells in alopecia areata. Turning to this clone: Its target is unknown.

As to treatment: oral pan-JAK inhibitor, 5-10 mg twice daily. Sorted out of PBMCs were CD4+ T cells and CD8+ T cells. Extracted from the samples, RNA was reverse transcribed into cDNA to serve as the sequencing template. Sequencing was performed with immunoSEQ multiplex PCR; in TCRdb, only in-frame clones are kept and a portion is missing. There are tens of thousands of clones in the sample; 70% to 80% occur only once, and around a sixth lies in the top ten. The CDR3 loop spans 14 amino acids. In germline, CDR1 is SSHAT, CDR2 FNYEAQ (reference sequence). Deletions cut 5 bases from V and 5 bases from J, with 12 bases between. Findings and limits, study-wide: Tofacitinib did not eliminate many expanded lesional clones from scalp or blood.

V and J are TRBV7-7 and TRBJ2-2; tentatively, D is TRBD1 (6 bases). This material consisted of CD8+ T cells sorted from blood, taken at approximately week 42, from a patient treated with tofacitinib. This clonotype was sampled from a human donor with alopecia areata. The CDR3 sequence: CASSPKQGTGELFF. In DNA, the CDR3 is TGTGCCAGCAGCCCCAAACAGGGAACCGGGGAGCTGTTTTTT.